Below, one T cell receptor (beta chain) is given with its context. What antigen it recognizes has not been identified. No much larger clone is present one base from it, and per-base qualities are unavailable. The immunoSEQ assay at survey resolution was used to sequence TCRbeta rearrangements from genomic DNA. Concerning the study's data processing: A lowest detectable productive clonotype frequency of 2.59 x 10-5 was observed in the TCR sequencing data. Only productive TCRbeta rearrangements, meaning sequences that were complete and in-frame, were kept for the analyses. The clonality of each sample was calculated as Simpson clonality in the immunoSEQ Analyzer version 3.0. Clones were grouped by frequency into very rare, small, medium, large (1-20%) or hyperexpanded (>20%) categories. Generation probabilities were estimated with OLGA 1.2.3, V-gene circos plots were generated with VDJtools, specificities were searched for in VDJdb, and CDR3 motifs were identified with GLIPH. TCRdb's version of the immuneACCESS table is confined to in-frame rearrangements and falls short of the full clone set. An unresolved V gene accounts for under half of the shortfall where checked; the remainder is of unknown origin. Clone size and the V and J calls come from that table; the DNA yielded D and trimming. For this sample there are under 40,000 clones; 60% to 80% appear just once. The ten biggest clones cover more than 0.35% of the sample.

CDR1 and CDR2, per the germline V gene, are ENHRY and SYGVKD. The V and J ends are trimmed by 10 bases and 2 bases, leaving 15 bases between them. The CDR3 runs 13 residues from the cysteine to the phenylalanine. CDR3 DNA is the only sequence kept; it has 39 bases, read in frame from the first base. The entry originates in a study of STAT5B mutations in CD4+ large granular lymphocyte leukemia (dated by TCRdb to between 2021 and 2024). General notes on the study: Among healthy controls, the CDR3 'QG' motif was associated with a particular HLA allele. The study compared the TCRbeta repertoires of patients with CD4+ T-cell large granular lymphocyte leukemia against those of healthy blood donors. Flow cytometry on FACSCanto II or FACSVerse confirmed that purified fractions exceeded 95% purity among lymphocytes. Broader findings and caveats from the paper: Each patient's main leukemic clonotypes were private, but approximately 23% of these clonotypes showed up at low frequency in the non-leukemic repertoires of other patients. TRBV06-family usage was enriched among the top patient clones (8/27) compared with healthy controls (2/35). Compared with healthy CD4+ repertoires, CD4-sorted patient repertoires appeared more clonal, and this difference remained even after the putative leukemic clones were removed. Data were not HLA-matched; higher clonality in CD4+ versus CD8+ T-LGLL could reflect the relatively small sample size.

The healthy control group was made up of 37 blood donors, and the Finnish Red Cross blood service supplied their buffy coats. All TCR-sequenced material derived from peripheral blood: patient blood samples and healthy donor buffy coats. Peripheral blood mononuclear cells were isolated by Ficoll-Hypaque gradient centrifugation. CD4+ cells were magnetically purified from the buffy coats of healthy controls. The Gentra Puregene Cell and Tissue kit was used for genomic DNA extraction, and quantification was performed on a Qubit 2.0 fluorometer. The sample consisted of CD4+ T cells from blood buffy coats. The chain is encoded by TRBV10-3 joined to TRBJ2-7; the D gene is perhaps TRBD2, from 6 matching bases. This TCR was sampled from a human donor in good health. The DNA reads as follows: TGTGCCACAGGACCGCCGGGGGCCTACGAGCAGTACTTC. Its translation is CATGPPGAYEQYF.